This T cell receptor (beta chain) was sequenced for a study of shared clonotypes between healthy human individuals. This CDR3 contains 10 residues. Looked up from germline, CDR1 is DFQATT and CDR2 is SNEGSKA (reference sequence). Every subset's genomic DNA went evenly onto several immunoSEQ plates. TCRdb keeps only in-frame clones here, not all; method: immunoSEQ multiplex PCR. Here the sample spans 2 million to 2.5 million clones, 90% to 97% being singletons. Note on this clone: What it binds is unknown.

Study conclusions and caveats: Clonotype sharing across a handful of donors was observed for about 5.5% of naive CD4 clonotypes. Relative to clonotypes present in all four donors, those not shared had lower generation probabilities.

This rearrangement joins TRBV20-1 to TRBJ2-1; D not resolved. The sample taken for sequencing was naive CD4+ T cells sorted from blood. Subset described: CD45RA+ positively selected. The source of this sequence is a man between 18 and 29 years old in good health. The CDR3 region is CGVWKNEQFF. The CDR3 region has the DNA TGCGGAGTTTGGAAGAATGAGCAGTTCTTC.